These 4 T cell receptor beta chains were sequenced from one sample in a study of blood T cell repertoires in COVID-19 (dated by TCRdb to 2018 to 2021). The protocol used for the library was the immunoSEQ multiplex PCR assay. The table comes from immuneACCESS by way of TCRdb, which keeps in-frame sequences with V and J called. Part of the clones is missing from these tables; in studies checked, under half for an unresolved V gene and the rest for unknown reasons. This sample is represented by under 55,000 clones; around 90% of them were singletons. The biggest ten clones account for about 8.8% of the sample. The material sequenced was peripheral blood. The receptors derive from a woman older than 75 with active COVID-19.

The J gene is TRBJ2-4, the V gene TRBV4-3; 8 nucleotides agree with TRBD1. Germline-derived CDR1 and CDR2 are LGHNA and YSLEER. CDR3 length: 14 residues. The ends lost 2 bases at V and 7 bases at J; junction bases unmatched: 4. CDR3 DNA: TGCGCCAGCAGCCAATTGACAGGGGTGAACATTCAGTACTTC. It yields the protein CASSQLTGVNIQYF.

This chain joins TRBV28 and TRBJ1-5; a possible D gene is TRBD1 (6 bases). Per germline, CDR1 MDHEN and CDR2 SYDVKM. Trimming removed 7 bases at V and 2 bases at J, with 12 bases between. The CDR3 contains 14 residues. CDR3 amino acids: CASTSRQGNQPQHF. The CDR3 nucleotides read TGTGCCAGCACTTCCAGACAGGGCAATCAGCCCCAGCATTTT.

The rearrangement links TRBV2 to TRBJ2-3; 7 bases align to TRBD2. This CDR3 spans 17 amino acids. Germline V gene lookup returns CDR1 SNHLY and CDR2 FYNNEI. V dropped 7 bases and J dropped 0; count of bases not matched to a gene: 13. The CDR3 loop is CASNQGLPKRSTDTQYF. Written as DNA, the CDR3 is TGTGCCAGCAACCAGGGACTACCAAAACGTAGCACAGATACGCAGTATTTT. The variable domain in full, completed from reference TRBV2 and TRBJ2-3, reads EPEVTQTPSHQVTQMGQEVILRCVPISNHLYFYWYRQILGQKVEFLVSFYNNEISEKSEIFDDQFSVERPDGSNFTLKIRSTKLEDSAMYFCASNQGLPKRSTDTQYFGPGTRLTVL.

CDR3 DNA: TGTGCCAGCAGTAAACAGGGGTGGGTCTACGAGCAGTACTTC. Amino acid sequence: CASSKQGWVYEQYF. The J gene is TRBJ2-7, the V gene TRBV6-5; 7 nucleotides line up with TRBD1. The CDR3 length is 14 residues. V was clipped by 5 bases and J by 3 bases; unmatched bases: 7. From germline, CDR1 is MNHEY and CDR2 SVGAGI.